This T cell receptor (beta chain) came from a study of T cell changes during pregnancy in multiple sclerosis. The CDR3 has 17 residues. Trimming removed 5 bases from V and 0 bases from J, with 17 bases in between. Germline V CDR1 and CDR2: MDHEN, SYDVKM. The protocol was immunoSEQ multiplex PCR, while the TCRdb copy is restricted to in-frame clones and leaves out a portion. This repertoire shows under 80,000 clones, roughly 92% found once; its top ten account for roughly 3.7%. This sequence originates from a female donor in good health, enrolled as a control in a pregnancy study. This specimen consisted of peripheral blood, obtained after pregnancy. V gene TRBV28 combines with J gene TRBJ1-3, with D tentatively TRBD1 (5 bases). CDR3 bases: TGTGCCAGCAGTATATCCGGGACTATCAGCTCTGGAAACACCATATATTTT. This gives the protein CASSISGTISSGNTIYF.